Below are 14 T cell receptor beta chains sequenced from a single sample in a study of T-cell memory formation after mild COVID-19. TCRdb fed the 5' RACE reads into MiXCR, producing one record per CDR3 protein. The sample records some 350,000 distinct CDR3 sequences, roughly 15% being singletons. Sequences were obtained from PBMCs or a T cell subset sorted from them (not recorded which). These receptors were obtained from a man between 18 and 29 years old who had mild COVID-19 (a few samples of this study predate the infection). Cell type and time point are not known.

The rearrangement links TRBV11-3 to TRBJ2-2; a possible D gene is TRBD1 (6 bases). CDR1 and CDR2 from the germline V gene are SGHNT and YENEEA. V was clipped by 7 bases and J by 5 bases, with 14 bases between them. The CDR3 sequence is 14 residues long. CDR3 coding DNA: TGTGCCAGCAAGGACAGAGAGAAAACCGGGGAGCTGTTTTTT. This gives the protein CASKDREKTGELFF.

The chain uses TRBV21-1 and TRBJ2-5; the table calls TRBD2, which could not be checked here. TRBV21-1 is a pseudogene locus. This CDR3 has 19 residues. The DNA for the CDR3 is TGTGCCAGCAGCAAGGGTCGAAGGGAGGGAACAACCCGGGGGGAGACCCAGTACTTC. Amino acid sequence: CASSKGRREGTTRGETQYF.

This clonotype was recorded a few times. The CDR3, as DNA: TGCAGTGCGATCCGGGACCTCGGGGGCACTGAAGCTTTCTTT. Protein sequence: CSAIRDLGGTEAFF. This sequence joins TRBV20-1 and TRBJ1-1; TRBD1 is a possible D gene (5 bases). Per germline, CDR1 DFQATT and CDR2 SNEGSKA (reference sequence). This CDR3 contains 14 residues. Trimming removed 6 bases from V and 4 bases from J, with 18 bases in between.

The CDR3 DNA sequence: TGTGCCTGGAGTTGGGGGGAACAATACGAGCAGTACTTC. Its translation is CAWSWGEQYEQYF. The rearrangement joins TRBV30 to TRBJ2-7; possibly TRBD2 for D (6 bases). The V gene's germline CDR1 is GTSNPN and CDR2 SVGIG (reference sequence). Trimming took off 2 bases at V and 4 bases at J, with 12 bases between the two ends. The CDR3 runs to 13 residues.

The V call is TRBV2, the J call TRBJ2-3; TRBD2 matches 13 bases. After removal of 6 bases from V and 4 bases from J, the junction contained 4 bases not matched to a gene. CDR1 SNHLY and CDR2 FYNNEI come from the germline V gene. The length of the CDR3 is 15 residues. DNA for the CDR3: TGTGCCAGCAGGGGGACTAGCGGGGCATCAGATACGCAGTATTTT. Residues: CASRGTSGASDTQYF.

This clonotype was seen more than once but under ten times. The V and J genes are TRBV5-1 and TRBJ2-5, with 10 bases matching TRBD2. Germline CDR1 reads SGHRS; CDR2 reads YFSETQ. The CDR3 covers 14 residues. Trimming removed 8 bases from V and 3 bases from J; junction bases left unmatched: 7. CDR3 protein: CASTPGLAEETQYF. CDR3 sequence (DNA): TGCGCCAGTACCCCCGGACTAGCGGAAGAGACCCAGTACTTC.

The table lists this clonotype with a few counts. The CDR3 DNA follows: TGTGCCAGCAGCTTAGTGGGGCTCGGGGAGCTGTTTTTT. Translation gives CASSLVGLGELFF. The V gene is TRBV7-2, the J gene TRBJ2-2; perhaps TRBD1 as D (5 bases). The V and J ends lost 1 base and 7 bases respectively, with 7 bases between them. CDR3 length equals 13 residues. From germline, CDR1 is SGHTA and CDR2 FQGNSA.

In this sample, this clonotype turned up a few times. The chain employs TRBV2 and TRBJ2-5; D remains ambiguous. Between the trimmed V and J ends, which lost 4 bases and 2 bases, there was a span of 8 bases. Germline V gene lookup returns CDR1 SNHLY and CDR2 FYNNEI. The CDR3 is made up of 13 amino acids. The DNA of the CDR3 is TGTGCCAGCAGTGTGCCAAGACAAGAGACCCAGTACTTC. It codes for CASSVPRQETQYF.

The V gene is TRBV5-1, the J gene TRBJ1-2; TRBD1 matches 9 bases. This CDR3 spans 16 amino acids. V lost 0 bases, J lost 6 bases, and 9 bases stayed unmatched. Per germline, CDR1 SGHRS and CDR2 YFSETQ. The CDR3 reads CASSLVGGQGSDGYTF. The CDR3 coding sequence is TGCGCCAGCAGCTTGGTCGGGGGACAGGGAAGCGATGGCTACACCTTC.

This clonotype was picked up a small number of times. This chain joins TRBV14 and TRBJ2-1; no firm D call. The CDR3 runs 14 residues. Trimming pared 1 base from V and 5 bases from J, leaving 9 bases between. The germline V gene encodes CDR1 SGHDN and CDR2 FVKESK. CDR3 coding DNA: TGTGCCAGCAGCCAAGTATGGCCGGACAATGAGCAGTTCTTC. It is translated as CASSQVWPDNEQFF. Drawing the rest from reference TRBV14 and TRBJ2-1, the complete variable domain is EAGVTQFPSHSVIEKGQTVTLRCDPISGHDNLYWYRRVMGKEIKFLLHFVKESKQDESGMPNNRFLAERTGGTYSTLKVQPAELEDSGVYFCASSQVWPDNEQFFGPGTRLTVL.

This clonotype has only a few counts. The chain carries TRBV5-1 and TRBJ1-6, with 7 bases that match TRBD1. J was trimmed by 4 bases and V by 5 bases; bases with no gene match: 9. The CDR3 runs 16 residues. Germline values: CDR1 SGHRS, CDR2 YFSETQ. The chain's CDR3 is CASRPGTAPYNSPLHF. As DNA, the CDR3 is TGCGCCAGCAGACCCGGGACAGCTCCATATAATTCACCCCTCCACTTT.

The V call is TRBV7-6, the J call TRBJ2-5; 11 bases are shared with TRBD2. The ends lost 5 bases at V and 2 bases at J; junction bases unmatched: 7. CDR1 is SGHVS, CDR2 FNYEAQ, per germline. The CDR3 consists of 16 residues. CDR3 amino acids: CASSRLAGGGQETQYF. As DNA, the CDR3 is TGTGCCAGCAGCCGGCTAGCGGGGGGCGGACAAGAGACCCAGTACTTC.

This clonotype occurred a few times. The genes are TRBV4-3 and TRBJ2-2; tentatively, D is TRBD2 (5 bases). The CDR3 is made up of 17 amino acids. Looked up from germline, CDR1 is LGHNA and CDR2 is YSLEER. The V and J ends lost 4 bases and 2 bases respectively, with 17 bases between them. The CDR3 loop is CASSPFPGNGNTGELFF. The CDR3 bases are TGCGCCAGCAGCCCATTCCCCGGGAATGGAAACACCGGGGAGCTGTTTTTT.

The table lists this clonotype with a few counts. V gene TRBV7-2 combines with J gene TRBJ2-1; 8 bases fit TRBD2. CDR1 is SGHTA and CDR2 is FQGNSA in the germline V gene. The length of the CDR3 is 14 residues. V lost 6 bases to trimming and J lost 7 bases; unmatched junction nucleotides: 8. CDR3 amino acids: CASRLGGARNEQFF. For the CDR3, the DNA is TGTGCCAGCAGACTCGGGGGGGCCCGGAATGAGCAGTTCTTC. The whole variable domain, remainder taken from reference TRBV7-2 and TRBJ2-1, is GAGVSQSPSNKVTEKGKDVELRCDPISGHTALYWYRQSLGQGLEFLIYFQGNSAPDKSGLPSDRFSAERTGGSVSTLTIQRTQQEDSAVYLCASRLGGARNEQFFGPGTRLTVL.